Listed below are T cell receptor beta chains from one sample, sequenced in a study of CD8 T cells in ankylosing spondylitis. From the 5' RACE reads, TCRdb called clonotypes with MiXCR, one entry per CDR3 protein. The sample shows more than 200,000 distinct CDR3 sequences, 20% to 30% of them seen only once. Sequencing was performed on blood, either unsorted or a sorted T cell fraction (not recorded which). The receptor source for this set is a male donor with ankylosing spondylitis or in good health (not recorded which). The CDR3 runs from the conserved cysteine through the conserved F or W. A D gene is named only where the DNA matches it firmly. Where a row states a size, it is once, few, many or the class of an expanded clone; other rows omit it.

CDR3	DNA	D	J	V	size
CASTRGLGTGELFF	TGTGCCAGCACGAGGGGTCTTGGGACCGGGGAGCTGTTTTTT	-	TRBJ2-2	TRBV7-3	many
CASSTRLLTGNSPLHF	TGTGCCAGCAGTACTCGACTCTTGACAGGGAATTCACCCCTCCACTTT	TRBD1	TRBJ1-6	TRBV6-2/TRBV6-3	-
CASSLWTVRAGELFF	TGTGCCAGCAGCTTATGGACCGTGAGAGCCGGGGAGCTGTTTTTT	-	TRBJ2-2	TRBV2	once
CASKASSVGEKLFF	TGTGCCAGCAAGGCGTCGTCCGTGGGTGAAAAACTGTTTTTT	-	TRBJ1-4	TRBV12-3/TRBV12-4	-
CSANHRVGAFF	TGCAGTGCTAACCACAGGGTCGGAGCTTTCTTT	-	TRBJ1-1	TRBV20-1	-
CASRKGQGDEKLFF	TGTGCCAGCAGGAAGGGACAGGGGGACGAAAAACTGTTTTTT	TRBD1	TRBJ1-4	TRBV12-3/TRBV12-4	many
CSAPGTSVYEQYF	TGCAGTGCTCCCGGGACTAGCGTCTACGAGCAGTACTTC	TRBD2	TRBJ2-7	TRBV20-1	few
CSARLLLEQYF	TGCAGTGCTAGATTGCTCCTCGAGCAGTACTTC	-	TRBJ2-7	TRBV20-1	many
CASSQTSRGIDEQFF	TGCGCCAGCAGCCAAACTAGCAGGGGCATAGATGAGCAGTTCTTC	-	TRBJ2-1	TRBV4-1	many
CSVGGQTYEQYF	TGCAGCGTTGGGGGACAGACCTACGAGCAGTACTTC	TRBD1	TRBJ2-7	TRBV29-1	few
CSAASVRGTQYF	TGCAGCGCCGCCTCTGTTCGCGGGACCCAGTACTTC	-	TRBJ2-5	TRBV29-1	-
CASSFEGSYGYTF	TGTGCCAGCAGTTTTGAGGGAAGCTATGGCTACACCTTC	-	TRBJ1-2	TRBV27	-
CSARDGGTGGANTF	TGCAGTGCTAGAGATGGCGGGACAGGGGGCGCGAACACCTTC	TRBD1	TRBJ1-2	TRBV20-1	-
CASSSGLAGNNEQFF	TGCGCCAGCAGCTCGGGACTAGCGGGAAACAATGAGCAGTTCTTC	TRBD2	TRBJ2-1	TRBV5-1	-
CASSFRTSGDEQYF	TGTGCCAGCAGTTTCCGGACTAGCGGAGACGAGCAGTACTTC	TRBD2	TRBJ2-7	TRBV12-3/TRBV12-4	-
CSVHGTSGGPGFADTQYF	TGCAGCGTCCACGGGACTAGCGGGGGGCCTGGGTTTGCAGATACGCAGTATTTT	TRBD2	TRBJ2-3	TRBV29-1	-
CSASGGGGEQFF	TGCAGTGCTAGTGGAGGGGGTGGCGAGCAGTTCTTC	-	TRBJ2-1	TRBV20-1	-
CSARDLQRSGGRQDTQYF	TGCAGTGCTAGAGATCTCCAGAGGAGCGGGGGCCGGCAAGATACGCAGTATTTT	TRBD2	TRBJ2-3	TRBV20-1	-
CASSVSHALSSYEQYF	TGTGCCAGCAGCGTCTCCCATGCTTTGAGCTCCTACGAGCAGTACTTC	-	TRBJ2-7	TRBV12-3/TRBV12-4	-
CSACDGILNQPQHF	TGCAGTGCCTGTGACGGGATTTTAAATCAGCCCCAGCATTTT	-	TRBJ1-5	TRBV20-1	many
CASRKLAGSYNEQFF	TGTGCCAGCAGGAAATTAGCGGGCTCCTACAATGAGCAGTTCTTC	TRBD2	TRBJ2-1	TRBV12-3/TRBV12-4	-
CATSDLGLANQETQYF	TGTGCCACCAGTGATTTGGGCCTAGCGAACCAAGAGACCCAGTACTTC	-	TRBJ2-5	TRBV24-1	-
CASSQGIGRSYNEQFF	TGTGCCAGCAGCCAAGGGATCGGGCGATCCTACAATGAGCAGTTCTTC	-	TRBJ2-1	TRBV3-1	-
CSVVGMLDSLQETQYF	TGCAGCGTTGTAGGAATGTTGGACAGCCTCCAAGAGACCCAGTACTTC	-	TRBJ2-5	TRBV29-1	many
CAINPSGTRLYGYTF	TGTGCCATCAACCCATCCGGGACACGGCTCTATGGCTACACCTTC	-	TRBJ1-2	TRBV10-3	few
CASSLGNSNEQFF	TGTGCCAGCTCGCTAGGGAACAGCAATGAGCAGTTCTTC	-	TRBJ2-1	TRBV12-3/TRBV12-4	-
CSARDLGFEETQYF	TGCAGTGCTAGAGATTTGGGGTTCGAAGAGACCCAGTACTTC	-	TRBJ2-5	TRBV20-1	few
CARRGSHLTDTQYF	TGTGCCAGGAGAGGATCCCACCTCACAGATACGCAGTATTTT	-	TRBJ2-3	TRBV5-8	few
CASSPPDRASGTQYF	TGTGCCAGCAGCCCCCCAGACAGGGCAAGCGGGACCCAGTACTTC	TRBD1	TRBJ2-5	TRBV28	-
CASSLNPTGDSPLHF	TGTGCCAGCAGTTTGAACCCGACAGGGGATTCACCCCTCCACTTT	TRBD1	TRBJ1-6	TRBV6-5	few
CSARDGWGLTGSADLYNEQFF	TGCAGTGCTAGGGACGGTTGGGGGCTGACAGGAAGCGCGGACTTATACAATGAGCAGTTCTTC	-	TRBJ2-1	TRBV20-1	-